One T cell receptor (beta chain) is described in this entry. Its antigen is not identified. The sample belongs to a study of T cell repertoires in cytomegalovirus infection. Study details: Selected CMV epitopes included recently identified HLA-C-restricted ones as well as well-studied HLA-B-restricted ones. Indicated by public TCR beta signatures were CMV infection and matching HLA type.

Overall study findings and caveats: Of the TCR beta families, the public ones yielded a cumulative frequency that identified carriers of CMV plus the relevant HLA. The ex vivo response was dominated by HLA-C-restricted CMV-specific TCR beta clonotypes.

Via MiXCR, TCRdb re-called the reads, giving one row per CDR3 protein. Of approximately 110,000 distinct CDR3 sequences detected, 29% appear once; the ten largest clones hold about 81%. The TCR was taken from a human donor in good health (CMV status not recorded). Some clones in this sample may be carry-over from other donors' samples. The source material was CD8+ T cells from cultured PBMCs, sampled from culture after CMV antigen stimulation.

The CDR3 reads CASSLRQGSIGELFF. DNA for the CDR3: TGTGCCAGTAGTCTTCGACAGGGCAGTATCGGGGAGCTGTTTTTT. This chain joins TRBV19 and TRBJ2-2; 7 bases map to TRBD1. J was trimmed by 7 bases and V by 5 bases; bases with no gene match: 10. Per germline, CDR1 LNHDA and CDR2 SQIVND (reference sequence). The CDR3 is made up of 15 amino acids.